These 26 T cell receptor beta chains share one sample of origin, sequenced in a study of T cells after yellow fever vaccination. TCRdb ran MiXCR on the 5' RACE reads and lists one entry per CDR3 protein. The sample carries fewer than 400,000 distinct CDR3 sequences, about 10% recorded once. This material consisted of CD4+ T cells sorted from PBMCs, taken 45 days after the yellow fever booster vaccination. Every receptor here comes from a young man who received the YFV17D yellow fever vaccine.

This clonotype was seen more than once but under ten times. The chain is built from TRBV7-8 and TRBJ2-7; D unclear. V lost 8 bases, J lost 3 bases, and 8 bases lay in between. Germline V lookup: CDR1 SGHVS, CDR2 FQNEAQ. This CDR3 contains 11 residues. CDR3 DNA sequence: TGTGCCAGCTCACGGTTCTACGAGCAGTACTTC. Its protein product is CASSRFYEQYF. The whole variable domain, remainder taken from reference TRBV7-8 and TRBJ2-7, is GAGVSQSPRYKVAKRGQDVALRCDPISGHVSLFWYQQALGQGPEFLTYFQNEAQLDKSGLPSDRFFAERPEGSVSTLKIQRTQQEDSAVYLCASSRFYEQYFGPGTRLTVT.

V is TRBV12-3 or TRBV12-4 and J is TRBJ2-1, with D hard to call. V lost 6 bases, J lost 16 bases, and 25 bases lay in between. This CDR3 contains 14 residues. The CDR3 here is CASSFRKDRRPRFF. The CDR3 nucleotides read TGTGCCAGCAGCTTTAGGAAAGATCGTCGGCCGAGATTCTTC.

This rearrangement joins TRBV5-1 to TRBJ1-2, with D uncertain. The germline V gene encodes CDR1 SGHRS and CDR2 YFSETQ. V dropped 0 bases and J dropped 4 bases, with 10 bases sitting between them. This CDR3 has 14 amino acids. In nucleotides, the CDR3 is TGCGCCAGCAGCTTGGCGGCCGGCTCCTATGGCTACACCTTC. Translation gives CASSLAAGSYGYTF.

The rearrangement uses TRBV12-3 or TRBV12-4 and TRBJ2-1, with TRBD1 as a possible D gene (5 bases). This CDR3 is 14 amino acids long. V lost 6 bases to trimming and J lost 2 bases, with 11 bases between them. The CDR3 DNA follows: TGTGCCAGCAGGACGACAGTTCCCTACAATGAGCAGTTCTTC. Translating it yields CASRTTVPYNEQFF.

This clonotype was picked up a small number of times. The chain recombines TRBV7-9 with TRBJ1-4; D unresolved. This CDR3 has 14 amino acids. Germline V lookup: CDR1 SEHNR, CDR2 FQNEAQ (reference sequence). V lost 3 bases and J lost 8, with 13 bases in between. CDR3 region: CASSFPRRDEKLFF. CDR3 bases: TGTGCCAGCAGCTTCCCAAGGCGAGACGAAAAACTGTTTTTT.

This clonotype was seen more than once but under ten times. The rearrangement uses TRBV2 and TRBJ2-5; 7 nucleotides agree with TRBD2. CDR3 size: 14 residues. Germline CDR1 reads SNHLY; CDR2 reads FYNNEI. Germline trimming cut 6 bases from V and 5 bases from J; bases unmatched to any gene: 9. CDR3 residues: CASRPGVGRETQYF. The CDR3 DNA follows: TGTGCCAGCAGGCCCGGGGTCGGGAGGGAGACCCAGTACTTC.

This clonotype was counted only a few times. V gene TRBV7-8 combines with J gene TRBJ2-2; D not certain. The CDR3 is 15 residues long. The V and J ends lost 0 bases and 3 bases respectively, with 8 bases between them. Germline lookup yields CDR1 SGHVS and CDR2 FQNEAQ. CDR3 region: CASSLAHMDTGELFF. CDR3 DNA sequence: TGTGCCAGCAGCTTAGCGCATATGGACACCGGGGAGCTGTTTTTT.

This clonotype was seen only a few times. Germline and junction disagree at one end, which may indicate a read error. For the CDR3, the DNA is TGTCCCAGCAGCTCGGGACAGGGCAATCAGCCCCAGCATTTT. It is translated as CPSSSGQGNQPQHF. The chain recombines TRBV7-9 with TRBJ1-5; 8 bases align to TRBD1. Per the germline V gene, CDR1 is SEHNR and CDR2 is FQNEAQ (reference sequence). This CDR3 has 14 residues. The full variable domain, its missing parts supplied by reference TRBV7-9 and TRBJ1-5, is DTGVSQNPRHKITKRGQNVTFRCDPISEHNRLYWYRQTLGQGPEFLTYFQNEAQLEKSRLLSDRFSAERPKGSFSTLEIQRTEQGDSAMYLCPSSSGQGNQPQHFGDGTRLSIL.

A few counts support this clonotype. The V call is TRBV7-2, the J call TRBJ2-4; TRBD2 matches at 10 bases. CDR1 is SGHTA and CDR2 is FQGNSA in the germline V gene. This CDR3 is 18 amino acids long. With V trimmed by 1 base and J by 2 bases, 8 bases remained unmatched. The CDR3 sequence is CASSLVQRGGRSKNIQYF. CDR3 DNA sequence: TGTGCCAGCAGCTTAGTACAGCGGGGGGGCCGGTCCAAAAACATTCAGTACTTC.

This chain links TRBV5-1 with TRBJ1-1; D might be TRBD1 (6 bases). This CDR3 is 17 amino acids long. From germline, CDR1 is SGHRS and CDR2 YFSETQ. The ends were cut back, 1 base at V and 4 bases at J, with 20 bases in the middle. In DNA, the CDR3 is TGCGCCAGCAGCTTGTGGCCACAGGGTGGCCGGGGCACTGAAGCTTTCTTT. It is translated as CASSLWPQGGRGTEAFF.

This clonotype showed up just a few times. The chain joins TRBV4-1 to TRBJ2-1, with 7 bases that match TRBD1. There are 15 residues in the CDR3. Germline CDR1 reads MGHRA; CDR2 reads YSYEKL. V dropped 3 bases and J dropped 3; count of bases not matched to a gene: 5. The CDR3 nucleotides are TGCGCCAGCAGCCAGCGACAGGGACGCTACAATGAGCAGTTCTTC. The encoded protein is CASSQRQGRYNEQFF.

The V gene is TRBV29-1, the J gene TRBJ1-5; 11 bases line up with TRBD1. V lost 6 bases, J lost 4 bases, and 2 bases stayed unmatched. The CDR3 has 13 amino acids. Germline V gene lookup returns CDR1 SQVTM and CDR2 ANQGSEA. CDR3 bases: TGCAGCGTAGGACAGGGGGCGAATCAGCCCCAGCATTTT. Encoded protein: CSVGQGANQPQHF.

This clonotype was counted only a few times. The rearrangement uses TRBV4-2 and TRBJ2-5; D may match TRBD1 or TRBD2 (7 bases each). V lost 1 base to trimming and J lost 4 bases, with 16 bases between them. This CDR3 spans 16 amino acids. Germline V gives CDR1 LGHNA, CDR2 YNFKEQ. In DNA form, the CDR3 reads TGTGCCAGCAGCCAAGGGGAGGGGGCCAGAAGAGAGACCCAGTACTTC. This codes for CASSQGEGARRETQYF.

This clonotype occurred many times. This chain links TRBV5-1 with TRBJ2-1; D is perhaps TRBD1 (5 bases). The V and J ends lost 0 bases and 8 bases respectively, with 15 bases between them. CDR3 size: 15 residues. The V gene's germline CDR1 is SGHRS and CDR2 YFSETQ. The CDR3 sequence is CASSLDPGILDEQFF. The DNA for the CDR3 is TGCGCCAGCAGCTTGGATCCAGGGATTTTGGATGAGCAGTTCTTC. The full variable domain, rest sourced from reference TRBV5-1 and TRBJ2-1, is KAGVTQTPRYLIKTRGQQVTLSCSPISGHRSVSWYQQTPGQGLQFLFEYFSETQRNKGNFPGRFSGRQFSNSRSEMNVSTLELGDSALYLCASSLDPGILDEQFFGPGTRLTVL.

The rearrangement uses TRBV30 and TRBJ2-7; D is unresolved. CDR3 length: 11 residues. Germline-derived CDR1 and CDR2 are GTSNPN and SVGIG (reference sequence). With 4 bases removed from V and 7 bases from J, the gap between germline ends came to 11 bases. The CDR3, as DNA: TGTGCCTGGATCTCTATTTCGGAGCAGTACTTC. Translation: CAWISISEQYF.

This clonotype was counted many times. This rearrangement joins TRBV7-2 to TRBJ1-5; no clear D. Trimming cost V 4 bases and J 9 bases, with 16 bases left between them. The CDR3 consists of 14 residues. Germline assignment: CDR1 SGHTA and CDR2 FQGNSA. CDR3 residues: CASSSPNSLLPQHF. CDR3 in DNA: TGTGCCAGCAGCTCCCCAAACAGCTTACTGCCCCAGCATTTT.

There are a few counts of this clonotype. The CDR3 sequence is CASRGTVTHAGETQYF. DNA of the CDR3: TGTGCCAGCAGAGGGACCGTGACCCACGCTGGAGAGACCCAGTACTTC. The V gene is TRBV11-2, the J gene TRBJ2-5; either TRBD1 or TRBD2 may fit D (5 bases each). The CDR3 is 16 residues long. The germline V and J ends were trimmed by 6 bases and 4 bases, with 21 bases remaining between them. CDR1 and CDR2 (germline): SGHAT, FQNNGV.

This sequence joins TRBV25-1 and TRBJ2-5; the match to TRBD1 covers 7 bases. Unmatched junction bases numbered 7, after V lost 4 bases and J lost 2 bases. The length of the CDR3 is 15 residues. Germline loops: CDR1 MGHDK, CDR2 SYGVNS. CDR3 DNA: TGTGCCAGCAGTGCGACAGGGTTGGCACAAGAGACCCAGTACTTC. Residues: CASSATGLAQETQYF.

This clonotype was seen a handful of times. The V gene is TRBV11-3, the J gene TRBJ2-1, with 7 bases matching TRBD2. The J segment lost 6 bases and the V segment lost 1 base, leaving 9 bases of the junction unmatched. The CDR3 spans 16 residues. Germline V gives CDR1 SGHNT, CDR2 YENEEA. Here the CDR3 DNA reads TGTGCCAGCAGCTTAGGGGGGGGAGGGTCCCCCAATGAGCAGTTCTTC. Encoded protein: CASSLGGGGSPNEQFF.

The chain employs TRBV5-1 and TRBJ1-3; D is ambiguous. The V gene's germline CDR1 is SGHRS and CDR2 YFSETQ. V was trimmed by 4 bases and J by 0 bases, leaving 14 bases between them. The CDR3 spans 16 residues. CDR3 nucleotides: TGCGCCAGCAGCCCCACTACTATGGACTCTGGAAACACCATATATTTT. It is translated as CASSPTTMDSGNTIYF.

A few counts support this clonotype. The chain uses TRBV5-6 and TRBJ2-1; TRBD2 agrees at 10 bases. The CDR3 consists of 15 residues. From germline, CDR1 is SGHDT and CDR2 YYEEEE. V was pared by 2 bases and J by 5 bases, with 4 bases of the junction left unmatched. The CDR3 sequence: CASSLAGGQNNEQFF. CDR3 nucleotides: TGTGCCAGCAGCTTAGCGGGGGGGCAGAACAATGAGCAGTTCTTC.

This clonotype was seen more than once but under ten times. The rearrangement joins TRBV7-2 to TRBJ2-5; a possible D gene is TRBD2 (7 bases). CDR3 length: 13 amino acids. CDR1 and CDR2 (germline): SGHTA, FQGNSA. With 6 bases removed from V and 4 bases from J, the gap between germline ends came to 12 bases. The CDR3 here is CASRVGGLETQYF. The CDR3 coding sequence is TGTGCCAGCAGGGTGGGGGGGCTAGAGACCCAGTACTTC.

V and J are TRBV7-9 and TRBJ2-2; tentative D call: TRBD1 (5 bases). Germline V gene data show CDR1 as SEHNR and CDR2 as FQNEAQ (reference sequence). The V end lost 3 bases, the J end lost 3 bases, and 11 bases lay between the germline ends. The CDR3 has 15 residues. This chain's CDR3 is CASSFLVRDTGELFF. CDR3 sequence (DNA): TGTGCCAGCAGCTTCCTGGTCAGGGACACCGGGGAGCTGTTTTTT.

The chain is built from TRBV9 and TRBJ1-1, with D possibly being TRBD1 (5 bases). V lost 0 bases, J lost 4 bases, and 13 bases lay in between. From germline, CDR1 is SGDLS and CDR2 YYNGEE. CDR3 length: 15 residues. CDR3 sequence reads: CASSVGGGALTEAFF. CDR3 coding DNA: TGTGCCAGCAGCGTAGGAGGAGGGGCCCTCACTGAAGCTTTCTTT.

J is TRBJ1-5 and V is TRBV7-2; D ambiguous. The CDR3 runs 14 residues. Trimming stripped 5 bases from V and 5 bases from J, with 13 bases between. Germline CDR1 SGHTA, CDR2 FQGNSA. The CDR3 sequence: CASSPDPGYQPQHF. In nucleotides, the CDR3 is TGTGCCAGCAGCCCAGACCCGGGTTATCAGCCCCAGCATTTT. Filled out from reference TRBV7-2 and TRBJ1-5, the complete variable domain reads GAGVSQSPSNKVTEKGKDVELRCDPISGHTALYWYRQSLGQGLEFLIYFQGNSAPDKSGLPSDRFSAERTGGSVSTLTIQRTQQEDSAVYLCASSPDPGYQPQHFGDGTRLSIL.

In this sample, this clonotype turned up a few times. V usage is TRBV11-2 and J usage is TRBJ2-5, with D perhaps matching TRBD1 or TRBD2 (5 bases each). Germline-derived CDR1 and CDR2 are SGHAT and FQNNGV. V was pared by 5 bases and J by 3 bases, with 16 bases between. This CDR3 region has 15 residues. CDR3 DNA sequence: TGTGCCAGCAGCCCTGGGGGACGACTTGAAGAGACCCAGTACTTC. Encoded protein: CASSPGGRLEETQYF.